This T cell receptor beta chain comes out of a study of shared clonotypes between healthy human individuals. Libraries were prepared by immunoSEQ multiplex PCR; TCRdb keeps only in-frame clonotypes and omits some of them. The sample has 2 million to 2.5 million clones; 95% are singletons. The J segment lost 5 bases and the V segment lost 2 bases, leaving 7 bases of the junction unmatched. Germline V CDR1 and CDR2: KGHSH, LQKENI. The CDR3 runs to 15 residues. The chain uses TRBV18 and TRBJ2-3; 7 positions agree with TRBD2. The clonotype was recovered from a man aged 18 to 35 in good health. Sequencing input: naive CD4+ T cells sorted from blood. Subset: CD45RA+ positively selected. The CDR3 is CASSPGTSARDTQYF. CDR3 sequence (DNA): TGTGCCAGCTCACCAGGTACTAGCGCGAGAGATACGCAGTATTTT.